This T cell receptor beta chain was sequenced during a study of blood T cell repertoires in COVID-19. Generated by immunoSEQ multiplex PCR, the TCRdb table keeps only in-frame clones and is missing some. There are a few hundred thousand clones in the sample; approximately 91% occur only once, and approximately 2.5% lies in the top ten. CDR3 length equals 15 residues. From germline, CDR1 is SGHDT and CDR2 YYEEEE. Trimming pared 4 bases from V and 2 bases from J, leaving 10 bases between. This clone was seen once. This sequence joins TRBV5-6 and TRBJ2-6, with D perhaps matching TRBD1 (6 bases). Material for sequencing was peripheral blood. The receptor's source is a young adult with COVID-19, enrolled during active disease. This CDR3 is CASSSTGTGANVLTF. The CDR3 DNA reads TGTGCCAGCAGCAGTACAGGGACTGGGGCCAACGTCCTGACTTTC.